The following is a T cell receptor (beta chain) sequence with its context. Its cognate antigen is unknown. Germline V lookup: CDR1 SGHVS, CDR2 FNYEAQ. The V gene end was trimmed by 2 bases and the J gene end by 5 bases; junction bases not matched to a gene: 5. The CDR3 spans 14 residues. This sample was included in a study of T-cell memory formation after mild COVID-19. Study findings and constraints: Later expanders leaned toward CD4+, whereas clones contracting from day 15 to 85 were balanced CD4/CD8. Certain responding clones were present in pre-infection memory, suggesting participation of cross-reactive memory.

MiXCR, run by TCRdb on the 5' RACE reads, gives a single entry per CDR3 protein. The sample yields about 340,000 distinct CDR3 sequences, under 25% seen once. The chain combines TRBV7-6 with TRBJ2-5; 7 bases align to TRBD1. The specimen was PBMCs or a T cell subset sorted from them (not recorded which). This clonotype originated in an adult woman who had mild COVID-19 (a few samples of this study predate the infection). Cell type and time point are not known. The CDR3 spells CASSLRGRRETQYF. CDR3 DNA sequence: TGTGCCAGCAGCTTAAGGGGGCGCCGGGAGACCCAGTACTTC.